This T cell receptor (beta chain) was observed in a study of technical replicates of blood from a handful of donors. TCRdb's table, derived via immunoSEQ multiplex PCR, lists solely in-frame clones and lacks some. The sample includes about 80,000 clones, 95% to 98% of them seen just once. Only one count was recorded for this clone. V lost 6 bases, J lost 4 bases, and 19 bases lay in between. This CDR3 contains 16 residues. Germline assignment: CDR1 SNHLY and CDR2 FYNNEI. The sample taken for sequencing was T cells isolated from PBMCs. The chain carries TRBV2 and TRBJ1-5, with unresolved D. The clonotype originates from a human donor in good health. CDR3 bases: TGTGCCAGCAGGAGAGGGAACAGTGCGCCTAATCAGCCCCAGCATTTT. Encoded protein: CASRRGNSAPNQPQHF.